This is a list of T cell receptor beta chains from one sample in a study of cytomegalovirus exposure and HLA in healthy donors. Sequencing was performed with immunoSEQ multiplex PCR; in TCRdb, only in-frame clones are kept and a portion is missing. This table has around 37,000 clones, roughly 81% appearing once. Specimen: PBMCs. These receptors all come from a man younger than 45 in good health and CMV-seronegative. CDR3s include the opening cysteine and the closing phenylalanine or tryptophan. Clone sizes are given selectively: once, few, many, or a class where the clone is expanded.

J gene | V gene | clone size | CDR3 protein
TRBJ1-1 | TRBV18 | - | CASSRVGQGNTEAFF
TRBJ2-5 | TRBV19 | - | CASSSRVAAQETQYF
TRBJ2-7 | TRBV19 | - | CASSISPSGYEQYF
TRBJ1-1 | TRBV25-1 | few | CASSAGQGNTEAFF
TRBJ1-2 | TRBV5-1 | - | CASRPQGAYGYTF
TRBJ2-5 | TRBV6-1 | - | CASSESGAGYGGGTQYF
TRBJ2-1 | TRBV11-1 | - | CASSPGLAPAYNEQFF
TRBJ1-2 | TRBV7-9 | - | CSSSFDESGGYTF
TRBJ2-2 | TRBV25-1 | - | CASSESAGGFNTGELFF
TRBJ2-5 | TRBV19 | once | CASSPRTVQETQYF
TRBJ2-3 | TRBV7-2 | - | CASSSYGIAAKRDTQYF
TRBJ2-5 | TRBV5-4 | - | CASSPGPSVGETQYF
TRBJ2-7 | TRBV11-2 | - | CASSSMSSYEQYF
TRBJ1-5 | TRBV21-1 | - | CASSPSPRAQGICCNQPQHF
TRBJ2-3 | TRBV10-3 | - | CAAGAGGVTDTQYF
TRBJ1-1 | TRBV4-2 | - | CASSRLRDRGWNTEAFF
TRBJ1-2 | TRBV29-1 | - | CRAWGGYGYTF
TRBJ1-2 | TRBV7-8 | - | CASSLVQGRQGYGYTF
TRBJ2-5 | TRBV5-8 | - | CASNRQGVTQYF
TRBJ1-1 | TRBV4-2 | - | CASSQDYGAWKAFF
TRBJ2-5 | TRBV7-3 | - | CASSIGTSGGQETQYF
TRBJ2-7 | TRBV5-1 | - | CASSFGLNYEQYF
TRBJ2-7 | TRBV18 | - | CASSRLKTGDEQYF
TRBJ1-1 | TRBV27 | - | CASSSGNMNTEAFF
TRBJ2-2 | TRBV7-2 | few | CASSLVQGLAANTGELFF
TRBJ2-5 | TRBV7-9 | - | CASSLGASSELETQYF
TRBJ1-2 | TRBV27 | - | CASSVHRFDGYTF
TRBJ1-2 | TRBV25-1 | - | CASTRGGNANYGYTF
TRBJ2-1 | TRBV5-1 | once | CASSLDLAGGHNEQFF
TRBJ1-6 | TRBV5-5 | few | CASSPPSSYNSPLHF
TRBJ2-7 | TRBV6-5 | few | CASSSPGYEQYF
TRBJ1-5 | TRBV19 | - | CASSIRDRDQPQHF
TRBJ1-2 | TRBV2 | medium-sized | CAVTWTGVGYGYTF
TRBJ2-7 | TRBV19 | once | CATKMSGTGVEQYF
TRBJ1-2 | TRBV4-2 | - | CASRTDSSPLNYGYTF
TRBJ2-3 | TRBV5-6 | few | CASSLGPGTDTQYF
TRBJ2-1 | TRBV7-2 | - | CASRDRSGTSRSEQFF
TRBJ1-3 | TRBV28 | - | CASSSGLGVSIYF
TRBJ1-2 | TRBV28 | - | CASSDRTGLDNYGYTF
TRBJ2-7 | TRBV5-1 | few | CASSGSGYEQYF
TRBJ2-7 | TRBV9 | - | CASSPSTGDYEQYF
TRBJ2-1 | TRBV4-2 | - | CASSQASQDYNEQFF
TRBJ1-1 | TRBV9 | few | CASSATGGRGAEAFF
TRBJ2-3 | TRBV18 | - | CASSPGQGGYTDTQYF
TRBJ2-5 | TRBV14 | - | CASSQQLAGSQETQYF
TRBJ1-1 | TRBV4-2 | few | CASSQKAGLMNTEAFF
TRBJ2-7 | TRBV9 | - | CASSETSGRNYEQYF
TRBJ2-7 | TRBV5-1 | - | CASSLDTTSYERYF
TRBJ2-5 | TRBV9 | - | CASSSTPTTSGAETQYF
TRBJ2-5 | TRBV6-5 | - | CASSNSKETQYF
TRBJ1-5 | TRBV6-5 | - | CASSRLGTENQPQHF
TRBJ2-3 | TRBV2 | - | CASSVREGWDTQYF